The TCR beta chain under discussion was sequenced for a study of shared clonotypes between healthy human individuals (dated by TCRdb to the early 2020s). Turning to the overall study: The cohort comprised a couple of women and a few men aged 18 to 49 years. Blood TCR repertoires of five healthy adults were deeply sequenced to estimate repertoire size and the extent of clonotype sharing between individuals. Different laboratories and diverse techniques were used to prepare libraries and sequence TCR repertoires, to increase sequencing depth and limit assay-specific biases. Per donor, leukapheresis produced somewhere between about 0.8 and 9.5 billion PBMCs.

Using the deep immunoSEQ assay, TCR CDR3 regions were amplified from genomic DNA by multiplex PCR. For each cell subset, the extracted genomic DNA was distributed evenly across all wells of several immunoSEQ 96-well plates, and each plate served as one replicate. For unsorted PBMC, each replicate PCR was loaded with roughly 330 ng genomic DNA, equivalent to tens of thousands of T cell genomes. Genomic DNA from unsorted PBMC was sequenced over ten immunoSEQ deep assay plates. Purified libraries were quantified with a Qubit 3.0 fluorometer, sized on a Bioanalyzer 2100, and re-quantified with the KAPA Library Quantification kit. Every immunoSEQ 96-well plate was sequenced on a separate single-read 150-cycle Illumina NextSeq 550 flow cell. Under the source paper's analysis protocol: Because the immunoSEQ output included only junctional sequences and no quality scores, the filtering could not be the same as the filtering used for full-length reads. To assign V/J genes and CDR3, sequences were annotated using PyIR, a Python wrapper for IgBLAST v1.9, with IMGT germline references. Reads were removed for weak V/J assignments (E-value above 1e-6), missing CDR3, stop codons, out-of-frame junctions, or ambiguous translated residues. A V3J clonotype was defined by an identical inferred V gene, J gene, and CDR3 amino acid sequence. Percentage overlap between repertoires was computed as shared unique clonotypes divided by the size of the smaller repertoire. Richness of each repertoire was evaluated using RTK rarefaction, the Chao1 estimator, and Recon v2.1 estimates of unobserved clonotypes. The source is immuneACCESS, and TCRdb retained only in-frame sequences with V and J called. Part of the clones is not carried over; for the studies checked, unresolved V genes explain less than half of this, and the remainder is unexplained. V and J calls and clone size are as listed in that table; D and trimming were resolved from the DNA. Recorded for this sample are about 480,000 clones; roughly 85% of them occurred a single time. The ten largest clonotypes hold approximately 13% of the sample.

What the study reported, not specific to this receptor: Because the study included a small number of donors, the genetic and exposure-history diversity represented was limited. Sampling was limited to blood, and TCR repertoires in tissue likely differ from TCR repertoires in blood. Based on pairwise subsampling, the degree of clonotype sharing among donors was expected to be affected by sequencing depth.

The donors were healthy, HIV-negative adults with no recently reported acute infections or vaccinations. All donors were Caucasian adults living in Nashville, Tennessee, USA. For unsorted samples, 70 million to 95 million PBMCs were counted, and genomic DNA was extracted using the QIAamp DNA Blood Mini kit. Blood was obtained by leukapheresis, after which PBMCs were separated by Ficoll-Histopaque density gradient centrifugation and cryopreserved in liquid nitrogen vapor phase. This clone came up once. Its specific antigen is unknown. No much larger clonotype is one base removed from it; base qualities were not supplied. The CDR3 spans 14 residues, from the cysteine through the phenylalanine. Of the read, only the CDR3 DNA is kept; its 42 bases are in frame from base 1. The junction shows trimming of 7 bases on V and 5 bases on J, plus 15 bases between the germline ends. Reading the germline V gene (reference sequence) gives CDR1 SEHNR and CDR2 FQNEAQ.

Recombination connected TRBV7-9 to TRBJ1-3; perhaps TRBD1 is the D gene, with 6 bases matching. The sample taken for sequencing was PBMCs. The TCR originated in a middle-aged woman in good health. Some clones in this sample may be carry-over from other donors' samples. The nucleotide sequence is TGTGCCAGCAAGGTGGGGGGCGGCCGAAACACCATATATTTT. The encoded protein is CASKVGGGRNTIYF.